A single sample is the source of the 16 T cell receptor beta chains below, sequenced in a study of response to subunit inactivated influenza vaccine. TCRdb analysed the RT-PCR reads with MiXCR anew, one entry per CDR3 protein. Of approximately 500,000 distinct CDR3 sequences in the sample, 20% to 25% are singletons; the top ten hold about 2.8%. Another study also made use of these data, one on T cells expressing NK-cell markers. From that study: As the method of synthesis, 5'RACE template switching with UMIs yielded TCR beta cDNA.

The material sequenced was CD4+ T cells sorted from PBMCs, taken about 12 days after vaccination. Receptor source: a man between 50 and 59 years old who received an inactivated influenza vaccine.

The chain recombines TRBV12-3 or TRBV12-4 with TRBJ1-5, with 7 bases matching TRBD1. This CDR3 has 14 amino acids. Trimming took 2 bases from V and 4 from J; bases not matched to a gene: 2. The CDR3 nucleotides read TGTGCCAGCAGTTTAAGGACAGGAAATCAGCCCCAGCATTTT. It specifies CASSLRTGNQPQHF.

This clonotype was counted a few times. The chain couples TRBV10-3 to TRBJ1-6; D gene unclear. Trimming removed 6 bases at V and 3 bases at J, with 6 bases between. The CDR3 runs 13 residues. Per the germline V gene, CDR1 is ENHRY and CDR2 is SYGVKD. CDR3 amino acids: CAISGDYNSPLHF. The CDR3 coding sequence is TGTGCCATCAGCGGGGACTATAATTCACCCCTCCACTTT.

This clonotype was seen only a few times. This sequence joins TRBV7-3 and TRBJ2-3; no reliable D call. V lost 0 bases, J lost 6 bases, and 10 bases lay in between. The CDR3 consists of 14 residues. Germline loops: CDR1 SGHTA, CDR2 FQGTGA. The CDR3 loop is CASSLTGEGDTQYF. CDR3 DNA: TGTGCCAGCAGCTTAACTGGGGAAGGGGATACGCAGTATTTT. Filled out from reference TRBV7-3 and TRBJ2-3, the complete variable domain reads GAGVSQTPSNKVTEKGKYVELRCDPISGHTALYWYRQSLGQGPEFLIYFQGTGAADDSGLPNDRFFAVRPEGSVSTLKIQRTERGDSAVYLCASSLTGEGDTQYFGPGTRLTVL.

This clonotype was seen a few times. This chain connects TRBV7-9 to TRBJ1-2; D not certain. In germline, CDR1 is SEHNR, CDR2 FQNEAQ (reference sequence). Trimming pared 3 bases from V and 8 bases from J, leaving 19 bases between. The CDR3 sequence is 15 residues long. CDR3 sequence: CASSFATERGYGYTF. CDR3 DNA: TGTGCCAGCAGCTTTGCCACCGAGCGTGGTTACGGCTACACCTTC.

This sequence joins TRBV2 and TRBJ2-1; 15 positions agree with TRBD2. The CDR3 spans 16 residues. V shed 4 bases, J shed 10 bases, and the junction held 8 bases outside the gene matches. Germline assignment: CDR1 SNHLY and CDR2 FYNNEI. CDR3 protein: CASSGTSGGAVTEQFF. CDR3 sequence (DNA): TGTGCCAGCAGTGGGACTAGCGGGGGGGCCGTGACGGAGCAGTTCTTC. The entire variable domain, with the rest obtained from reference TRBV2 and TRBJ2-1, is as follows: EPEVTQTPSHQVTQMGQEVILRCVPISNHLYFYWYRQILGQKVEFLVSFYNNEISEKSEIFDDQFSVERPDGSNFTLKIRSTKLEDSAMYFCASSGTSGGAVTEQFFGPGTRLTVL.

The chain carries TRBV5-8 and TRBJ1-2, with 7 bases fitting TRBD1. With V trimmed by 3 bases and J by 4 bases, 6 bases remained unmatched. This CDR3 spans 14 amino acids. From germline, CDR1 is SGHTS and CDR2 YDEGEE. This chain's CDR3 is CASSSTGTGYGYTF. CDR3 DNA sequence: TGTGCCAGCAGCTCGACAGGGACCGGCTATGGCTACACCTTC.

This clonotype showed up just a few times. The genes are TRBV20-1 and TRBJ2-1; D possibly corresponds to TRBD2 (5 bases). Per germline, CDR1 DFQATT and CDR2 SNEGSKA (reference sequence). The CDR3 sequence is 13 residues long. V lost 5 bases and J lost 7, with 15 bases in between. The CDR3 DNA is TGCAGTGCTCCCCGACCTGGAGGTAATGAGCAGTTCTTC. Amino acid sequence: CSAPRPGGNEQFF.

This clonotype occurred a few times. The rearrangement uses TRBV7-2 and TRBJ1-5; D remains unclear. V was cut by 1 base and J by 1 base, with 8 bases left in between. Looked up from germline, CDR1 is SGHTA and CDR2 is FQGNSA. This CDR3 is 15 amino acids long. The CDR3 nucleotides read TGTGCCAGCAGCTTAGGCCGCAGAAGCAATCAGCCCCAGCATTTT. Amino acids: CASSLGRRSNQPQHF.

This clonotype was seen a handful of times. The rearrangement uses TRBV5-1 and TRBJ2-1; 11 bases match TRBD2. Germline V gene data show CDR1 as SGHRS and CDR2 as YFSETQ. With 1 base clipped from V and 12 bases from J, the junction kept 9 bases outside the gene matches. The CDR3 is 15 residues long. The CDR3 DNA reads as TGCGCCAGCAGCTTGTATACTAGCGGGAGTCTACGGCAGTTCTTC. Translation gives CASSLYTSGSLRQFF.

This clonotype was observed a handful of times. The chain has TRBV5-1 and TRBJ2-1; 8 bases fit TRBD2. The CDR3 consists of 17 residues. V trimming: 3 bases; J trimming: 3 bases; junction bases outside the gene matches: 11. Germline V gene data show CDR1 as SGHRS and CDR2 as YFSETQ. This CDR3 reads CASSYSVSGAGYNEQFF. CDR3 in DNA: TGCGCCAGCAGCTATAGCGTTAGCGGGGCGGGCTACAATGAGCAGTTCTTC.

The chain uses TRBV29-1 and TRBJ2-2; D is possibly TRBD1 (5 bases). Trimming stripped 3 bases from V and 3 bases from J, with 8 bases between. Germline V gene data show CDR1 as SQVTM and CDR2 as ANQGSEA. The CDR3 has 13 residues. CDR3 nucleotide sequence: TGCAGCGTTGATCAGGGCTACACCGGGGAGCTGTTTTTT. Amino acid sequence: CSVDQGYTGELFF.

This CDR3 is CSASPSGSWNEQFF. The CDR3 DNA reads TGCAGTGCTAGCCCTAGCGGGAGCTGGAATGAGCAGTTCTTC. V is TRBV20-1 and J is TRBJ2-1; TRBD2 aligns across 10 bases. This CDR3 is 14 amino acids long. In germline, CDR1 is DFQATT, CDR2 SNEGSKA (reference sequence). Trimming cost V 3 bases and J 7 bases; bases outside gene matches: 6.

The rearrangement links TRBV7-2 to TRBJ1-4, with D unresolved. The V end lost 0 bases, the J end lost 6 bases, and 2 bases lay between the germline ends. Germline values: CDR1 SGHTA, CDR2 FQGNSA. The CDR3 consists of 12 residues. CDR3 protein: CASSLADEKLFF. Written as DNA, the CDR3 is TGTGCCAGCAGCTTAGCGGATGAAAAACTGTTTTTT. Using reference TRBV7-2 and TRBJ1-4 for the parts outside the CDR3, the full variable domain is GAGVSQSPSNKVTEKGKDVELRCDPISGHTALYWYRQSLGQGLEFLIYFQGNSAPDKSGLPSDRFSAERTGGSVSTLTIQRTQQEDSAVYLCASSLADEKLFFGSGTQLSVL.

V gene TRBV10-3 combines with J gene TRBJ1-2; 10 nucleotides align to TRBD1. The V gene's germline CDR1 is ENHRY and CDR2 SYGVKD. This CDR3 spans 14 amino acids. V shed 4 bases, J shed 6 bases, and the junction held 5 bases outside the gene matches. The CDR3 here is CAISVGQGVDGYTF. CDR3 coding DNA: TGTGCCATCAGTGTAGGACAGGGGGTCGATGGCTACACCTTC.

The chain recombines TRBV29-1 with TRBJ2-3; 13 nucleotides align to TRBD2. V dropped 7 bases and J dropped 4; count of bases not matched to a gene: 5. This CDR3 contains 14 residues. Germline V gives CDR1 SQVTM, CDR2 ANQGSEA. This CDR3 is CSARLAGGSDTQYF. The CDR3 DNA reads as TGCAGCGCCCGACTAGCGGGAGGCTCAGATACGCAGTATTTT.

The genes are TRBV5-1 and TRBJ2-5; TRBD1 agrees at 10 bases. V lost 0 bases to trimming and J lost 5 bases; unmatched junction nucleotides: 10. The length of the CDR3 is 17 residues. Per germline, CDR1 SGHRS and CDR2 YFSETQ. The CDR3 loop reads CASSLATQTGGVETQYF. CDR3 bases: TGCGCCAGCAGCTTGGCCACCCAGACAGGGGGCGTGGAGACCCAGTACTTC.